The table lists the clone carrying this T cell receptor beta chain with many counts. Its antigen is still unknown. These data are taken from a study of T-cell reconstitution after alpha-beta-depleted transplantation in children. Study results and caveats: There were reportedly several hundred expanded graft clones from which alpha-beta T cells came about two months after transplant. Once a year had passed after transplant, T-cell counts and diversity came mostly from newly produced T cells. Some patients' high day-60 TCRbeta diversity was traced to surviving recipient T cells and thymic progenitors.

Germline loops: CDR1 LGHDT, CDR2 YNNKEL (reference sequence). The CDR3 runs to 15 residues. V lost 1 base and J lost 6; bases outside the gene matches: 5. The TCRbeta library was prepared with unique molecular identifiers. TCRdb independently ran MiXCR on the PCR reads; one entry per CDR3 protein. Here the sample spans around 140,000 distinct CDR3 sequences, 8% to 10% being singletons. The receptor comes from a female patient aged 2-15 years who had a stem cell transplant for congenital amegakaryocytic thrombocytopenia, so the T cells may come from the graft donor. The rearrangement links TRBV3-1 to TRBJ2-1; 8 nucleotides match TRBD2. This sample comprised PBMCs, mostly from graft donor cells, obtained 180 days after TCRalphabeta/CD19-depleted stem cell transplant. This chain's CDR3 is CASSQARGAGNEQFF. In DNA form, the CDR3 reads TGTGCCAGCAGCCAAGCGCGGGGGGCCGGCAATGAGCAGTTCTTC.